The 30 T cell receptor beta chains below were found in one sample sequenced in a study of cytomegalovirus exposure and HLA in healthy donors. Primers: 60 Vbeta forward and 13 Jbeta reverse. Method: immunoSEQ multiplex PCR; TCRdb's copy keeps in-frame clones and lacks some. Of about 140,000 clones in the sample, about 75% were seen once. The sequenced sample consisted of PBMCs. The origin of the receptors is a man aged 35 to 55 in good health and CMV-seronegative.

The chain uses TRBV5-4 and TRBJ1-6; 11 bases agree with TRBD1. This CDR3 has 15 residues. Germline V CDR1 and CDR2: SGHNT, YYREEE (reference sequence). V dropped 3 bases and J dropped 10; count of bases not matched to a gene: 6. The CDR3 protein is CASSWGQGVLSPLHF. The CDR3, as DNA: TGTGCCAGCAGCTGGGGACAGGGGGTTTTGTCACCCCTCCACTTT.

This clone showed up just once. The chain employs TRBV30 and TRBJ2-2; 7 bases fit TRBD1. Per the germline V gene, CDR1 is GTSNPN and CDR2 is SVGIG (reference sequence). V lost 4 bases and J lost 5; bases outside the gene matches: 7. The CDR3 covers 14 residues. Written as DNA, the CDR3 is TGTGCCTGGAATATGGGACAGCATACCGGGGAGCTGTTTTTT. It translates to CAWNMGQHTGELFF.

This chain connects TRBV7-2 to TRBJ2-7, with D uncertain. CDR1 is SGHTA and CDR2 is FQGNSA in the germline V gene. The CDR3 covers 14 residues. Between the trimmed V and J ends, which lost 5 bases and 3 bases, there was a span of 14 bases. The CDR3 protein is CASSTPEHYYEQYF. The CDR3 coding sequence is TGTGCCAGCAGCACCCCGGAGCACTACTACGAGCAGTACTTC.

This chain's CDR3 is CASSPGTEETQYF. In nucleotides, the CDR3 is TGTGCCAGCAGCCCCGGGACTGAAGAGACCCAGTACTTC. V gene TRBV7-3 combines with J gene TRBJ2-5, with D perhaps TRBD2 (6 bases). Between the trimmed V and J ends, which lost 5 bases and 3 bases, there was a span of 10 bases. The germline gives CDR1 SGHTA, CDR2 FQGTGA. This CDR3 is built from 13 residues.

The CDR3 DNA follows: TGTGCCAGTAGTAGACGACAGGCCCACTATGGCTACACCTTC. Translation: CASSRRQAHYGYTF. The gene calls are TRBV19 and TRBJ1-2; D perhaps matches TRBD1 (6 bases). The CDR3 spans 14 residues. V was clipped by 4 bases and J by 3 bases, with 12 bases between them. Germline V gene sequence: CDR1 LNHDA, CDR2 SQIVND (reference sequence).

This clone was seen a handful of times. The chain recombines TRBV6-4 with TRBJ2-6; possible D gene TRBD2, 5 bases. The germline V gene encodes CDR1 MRHNA and CDR2 SNTAGT. Trimming pared 3 bases from V and 0 bases from J, leaving 9 bases between. CDR3 length equals 16 residues. In nucleotides, the CDR3 is TGTGCCAGCAGTGAAGCTAGCAGCTCTGGGGCCAACGTCCTGACTTTC. Its protein product is CASSEASSSGANVLTF.

The chain carries TRBV28 and TRBJ1-2; 9 nucleotides align to TRBD1. The trim removed 6 bases at V and 3 bases at J, leaving 11 bases unmatched. This CDR3 is built from 16 residues. Germline V lookup: CDR1 MDHEN, CDR2 SYDVKM. For the CDR3, the DNA is TGTGCCAGCAGGACAGGGGGGGCGGGGGGCGACTATGGCTACACCTTC. Translation gives CASRTGGAGGDYGYTF.

The chain joins TRBV7-8 to TRBJ2-7; 8 bases align to TRBD1. The CDR3 runs to 15 residues. Germline trimming cut 2 bases from V and 2 bases from J; bases unmatched to any gene: 5. Germline loops: CDR1 SGHVS, CDR2 FQNEAQ. The CDR3 sequence is CASSLIRGPTYEQYF. The CDR3 region has the DNA TGTGCCAGCAGCTTAATCAGGGGGCCCACCTACGAGCAGTACTTC.

This clone was counted between two and nine times. This chain uses TRBV4-1 with TRBJ1-5, with D possibly being TRBD1 (6 bases). Germline assignment: CDR1 MGHRA and CDR2 YSYEKL. There are 16 residues in the CDR3. The ends were cut back, 0 bases at V and 4 bases at J, with 13 bases in the middle. The CDR3 sequence: CASSQDSGGANQPQHF. CDR3 DNA: TGCGCCAGCAGCCAAGATTCCGGGGGGGCGAATCAGCCCCAGCATTTT.

This chain uses TRBV5-1 with TRBJ2-1; 9 nucleotides match TRBD2. Per germline, CDR1 SGHRS and CDR2 YFSETQ. Germline trimming cut 2 bases from V and 9 bases from J; bases unmatched to any gene: 12. The CDR3 loop spans 16 amino acids. The CDR3 DNA follows: TGCGCCAGCAGCTTAGAAGCGGGGGGTACTTTGGGTGAGCAGTTCTTC. Its translation is CASSLEAGGTLGEQFF.

The chain carries TRBV5-1 and TRBJ2-3; a possible D gene is TRBD2 (6 bases). Germline CDR1 and CDR2: SGHRS and YFSETQ. This CDR3 is built from 16 residues. Trimming stripped 6 bases from V and 2 bases from J, with 19 bases between. The CDR3 region has the DNA TGCGCCAGCACGGATAGAGGGCAGGACTACACAGATACGCAGTATTTT. Amino acids: CASTDRGQDYTDTQYF.

The rearrangement uses TRBV7-6 and TRBJ2-2; a weak D match, TRBD2 (6 bases). The CDR3 extends over 17 amino acids. V lost 1 base and J lost 4, with 16 bases in between. Germline V gene data show CDR1 as SGHVS and CDR2 as FNYEAQ. The chain's CDR3 is CASSLVWRVSGTGELFF. CDR3 coding DNA: TGTGCCAGCAGCTTAGTTTGGCGGGTTAGCGGCACCGGGGAGCTGTTTTTT.

This clone was seen once. V gene TRBV10-2 combines with J gene TRBJ1-2, with D uncertain. CDR1 is WSHSY and CDR2 is SAAADI in the germline V gene. The V end was cut by 6 bases, the J end by 8 bases, with 16 bases between. The CDR3 spans 13 residues. As DNA, the CDR3 is TGCGCCAGCAGCCCAAACACAGTGGGCGGCTACACCTTC. Encoded protein: CASSPNTVGGYTF.

This chain links TRBV9 with TRBJ1-3, with D perhaps matching TRBD1 (5 bases). Germline values: CDR1 SGDLS, CDR2 YYNGEE. The CDR3 contains 13 residues. V lost 0 bases, J lost 8 bases, and 9 bases lay in between. Here the CDR3 reads CASSVVGEDTIYF. The CDR3 bases are TGTGCCAGCAGCGTAGTAGGGGAGGACACCATATATTTT.

The chain is built from TRBV7-9 and TRBJ2-7; 11 bases map to TRBD1. Per germline, CDR1 SEHNR and CDR2 FQNEAQ (reference sequence). The CDR3 contains 15 residues. Trimming removed 5 bases from V and 6 bases from J; junction bases left unmatched: 9. CDR3 bases: TGTGCCAGCAGCCGGGGAGGGACAGGGGGACGCGAGCAGTACTTC. Translation: CASSRGGTGGREQYF.

The J gene is TRBJ2-3, the V gene TRBV5-6; possibly TRBD1 for D (6 bases). V gave up 1 base and J gave up 5 bases, with 14 bases separating them. Germline V lookup: CDR1 SGHDT, CDR2 YYEEEE. The CDR3 has 15 residues. This CDR3 reads CASSLPHRAGDTQYF. CDR3 in DNA: TGTGCCAGCAGCTTGCCCCACAGGGCCGGAGATACGCAGTATTTT.

The J gene is TRBJ1-1, the V gene TRBV28; D is perhaps TRBD1 (6 bases). The CDR3 runs 16 residues. CDR1 and CDR2 (germline): MDHEN, SYDVKM. V gave up 5 bases and J gave up 1 base, with 17 bases separating them. CDR3 protein: CASSPPRGPKNTEAFF. The DNA for the CDR3 is TGTGCCAGCAGTCCCCCCAGGGGACCTAAGAACACTGAAGCTTTCTTT.

The chain combines TRBV28 with TRBJ2-5; D may be TRBD1 (5 bases). TRBJ2-7 explains the end of the DNA better; the J call may be wrong. Germline CDR1 reads MDHEN; CDR2 reads SYDVKM. The CDR3 spans 14 residues. The CDR3: CASSLAQVFHEQYF. The CDR3 bases are TGTGCCAGCAGTTTAGCACAGGTTTTCCACGAGCAGTACTTC.

J is TRBJ2-1 and V is TRBV5-4, with D possibly being TRBD2 (5 bases). The CDR3 sequence is 16 residues long. Germline lookup yields CDR1 SGHNT and CDR2 YYREEE (reference sequence). V lost 4 bases and J 5 bases, leaving 19 bases between the germline ends. The CDR3 DNA reads as TGTGCCAGCAGCCACCGGGCCGCGGACTCGAACAATGAGCAGTTCTTC. Its translation is CASSHRAADSNNEQFF.

The chain uses TRBV6-5 and TRBJ1-1, with D perhaps matching TRBD1 (6 bases). This CDR3 contains 14 residues. The V gene's germline CDR1 is MNHEY and CDR2 SVGAGI. With 2 bases removed from V and 5 bases from J, the gap between germline ends came to 12 bases. CDR3 DNA: TGTGCCAGCAGTTACGGGGGGGCGCGTACTGAAGCTTTCTTT. Protein: CASSYGGARTEAFF.

This clone was recorded once. This rearrangement joins TRBV9 to TRBJ1-6; TRBD1 agrees at 9 bases. The germline V gene has CDR1 SGDLS and CDR2 YYNGEE. The V gene end was trimmed by 3 bases and the J gene end by 9 bases; junction bases not matched to a gene: 4. The length of the CDR3 is 14 residues. The CDR3 nucleotides are TGTGCCAGCAGCGCGGGACAGGGCAGTTCACCCCTCCACTTT. The encoded protein is CASSAGQGSSPLHF.

This chain joins TRBV4-2 and TRBJ2-5, with 7 bases that match TRBD2. The CDR3 runs to 15 residues. Germline lookup yields CDR1 LGHNA and CDR2 YNFKEQ. V shed 5 bases and J 3 bases; nucleotides not matched to a gene: 9. The CDR3 DNA sequence: TGTGCCAGCAGCAACAAGAAGCTAGCGGAAGAGACCCAGTACTTC. The encoded protein is CASSNKKLAEETQYF.

This clone was observed once. The CDR3 is CASSSLAGGWNEQFF. In nucleotides, the CDR3 is TGTGCCAGCAGCTCACTAGCGGGGGGGTGGAATGAGCAGTTCTTC. The J gene is TRBJ2-1, the V gene TRBV7-3; 13 nucleotides agree with TRBD2. The CDR3 covers 15 residues. The junction had 4 bases not matched to a gene; V was cut back by 4 bases and J by 7 bases. Germline CDR1 is SGHTA and CDR2 is FQGTGA. The whole variable domain, filled in from reference TRBV7-3 and TRBJ2-1, reads GAGVSQTPSNKVTEKGKYVELRCDPISGHTALYWYRQSLGQGPEFLIYFQGTGAADDSGLPNDRFFAVRPEGSVSTLKIQRTERGDSAVYLCASSSLAGGWNEQFFGPGTRLTVL.

The J gene is TRBJ1-5, the V gene TRBV2; no clear D. The CDR3 extends over 11 amino acids. In germline, CDR1 is SNHLY, CDR2 FYNNEI. Trimming cost V 6 bases and J 7 bases, with 7 bases left between them. Here the CDR3 DNA reads TGTGCCAGCAGAGCATCCCAGCCCCAGCATTTT. This sequence encodes CASRASQPQHF.

This sequence joins TRBV6-1 and TRBJ1-1; 9 nucleotides agree with TRBD1. The length of the CDR3 is 14 residues. Germline assignment: CDR1 MNHNS and CDR2 SASEGT. The V gene end was trimmed by 6 bases and the J gene end by 4 bases; junction bases not matched to a gene: 6. CDR3 region: CASRFDRGFTEAFF. For the CDR3, the DNA is TGTGCCAGCAGATTCGACAGGGGGTTCACTGAAGCTTTCTTT.

A single count supports this clone. This sequence joins TRBV7-8 and TRBJ1-2; D is unresolved. The germline CDR1 and CDR2 sequences are SGHVS and FQNEAQ. V lost 5 bases and J 1 base, leaving 17 bases between the germline ends. The CDR3 is 16 amino acids. The CDR3 sequence is CASSHRGGEYNYGYTF. Here the CDR3 DNA reads TGTGCCAGCAGCCACCGGGGAGGAGAATATAACTATGGCTACACCTTC.

The chain links TRBV5-6 to TRBJ1-5; D call uncertain. The CDR3 sequence is 16 residues long. V lost 5 bases, J lost 1 base, and 16 bases lay in between. CDR1 is SGHDT and CDR2 is YYEEEE in the germline V gene. The CDR3 DNA reads TGTGCCAGCAGTTCCCTTATACGCGGGAGCAATCAGCCCCAGCATTTT. Amino acid sequence: CASSSLIRGSNQPQHF.

This rearrangement joins TRBV13 to TRBJ2-5; 10 bases line up with TRBD1. V gave up 5 bases and J gave up 5 bases; unmatched junction bases: 8. The germline V gene encodes CDR1 PRHDT and CDR2 FYEKMQ (reference sequence). The length of the CDR3 is 15 residues. The CDR3 region has the DNA TGTGCCAGCAGCACAGGACAGGGGGGTTCGGAGACCCAGTACTTC. It yields the protein CASSTGQGGSETQYF.

This chain uses TRBV7-3 with TRBJ1-2, with 7 nucleotides matching TRBD1. The CDR3 is 15 amino acids. Germline V gene lookup returns CDR1 SGHTA and CDR2 FQGTGA. J gave up 3 bases and V 1 base, and 5 bases lay outside the gene matches. The CDR3, as DNA: TGTGCCAGCAGCTTAAGAGGGGGCGCGGACTATGGCTACACCTTC. Its protein is CASSLRGGADYGYTF.

This clone was detected only a few times. The V gene is TRBV6-5, the J gene TRBJ1-2; D possibly corresponds to TRBD1 (5 bases). Trimming cost V 5 bases and J 3 bases, with 10 bases left between them. The CDR3 runs 13 residues. In germline, CDR1 is MNHEY, CDR2 SVGAGI. CDR3 residues: CASSIQVDYGYTF. The CDR3 DNA is TGTGCCAGCAGTATACAGGTAGACTATGGCTACACCTTC.